This T cell receptor beta chain was obtained from a study of cytomegalovirus exposure and HLA in healthy donors. Study observations and caveats: Among TCR beta chains of equal frequency, HLA-associated ones were more clonally expanded in a later analysis.

It was with 60 Vbeta and 13 Jbeta primers that the PCR ran. As processed by the authors: As a later analysis found, there were 82 million or so unique TCR beta chains, of which some 9.9 million were shared. This table comes from immunoSEQ multiplex PCR, and its TCRdb copy is limited to in-frame clones, with some not included. V and J calls and clone size come straight from that table; D and trimming were deduced from the DNA. Among tens of thousands of clones, about 67% were seen once, and the ten largest hold roughly 9.1%. As concerns this clone: Its antigen is unknown.

The TCR was taken from a man in his forties or fifties in good health and CMV-seropositive. Specimen: PBMCs.

CDR3 sequence: CASSLQGTGNQPQHF. The CDR3 coding sequence is TGTGCCAGCAGCCTACAGGGGACGGGCAATCAGCCCCAGCATTTT. This rearrangement joins TRBV7-8 to TRBJ1-5; 7 nucleotides line up with TRBD1. The V and J ends lost 5 bases and 2 bases, in that order; junction bases with no gene match: 6. The CDR3 contains 15 residues. The germline V gene has CDR1 SGHVS and CDR2 FQNEAQ.